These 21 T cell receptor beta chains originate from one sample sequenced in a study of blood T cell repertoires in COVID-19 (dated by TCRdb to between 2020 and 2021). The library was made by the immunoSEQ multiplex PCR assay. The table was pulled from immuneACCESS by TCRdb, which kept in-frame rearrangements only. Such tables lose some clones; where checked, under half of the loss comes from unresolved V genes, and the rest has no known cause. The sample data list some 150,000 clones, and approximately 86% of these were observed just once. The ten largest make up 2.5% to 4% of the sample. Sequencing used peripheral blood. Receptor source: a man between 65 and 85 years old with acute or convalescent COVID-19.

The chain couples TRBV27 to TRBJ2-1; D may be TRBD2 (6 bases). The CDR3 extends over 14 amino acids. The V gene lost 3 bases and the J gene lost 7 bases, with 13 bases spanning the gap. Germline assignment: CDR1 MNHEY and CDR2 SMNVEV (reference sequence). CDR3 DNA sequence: TGTGCCAGCAGTTTCGGAGGGAGGACGAATGAGCAGTTCTTC. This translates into CASSFGGRTNEQFF.

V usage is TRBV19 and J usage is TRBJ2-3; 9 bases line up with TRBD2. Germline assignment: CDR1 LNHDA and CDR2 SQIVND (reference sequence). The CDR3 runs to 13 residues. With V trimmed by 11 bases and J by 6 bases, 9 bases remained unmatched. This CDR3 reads CACGLARGDTQYF. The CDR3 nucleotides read TGTGCCTGCGGACTAGCGAGAGGGGATACGCAGTATTTT.

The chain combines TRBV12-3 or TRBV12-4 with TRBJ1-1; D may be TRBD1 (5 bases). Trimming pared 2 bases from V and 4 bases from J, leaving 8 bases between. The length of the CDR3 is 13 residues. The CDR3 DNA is TGTGCCAGCAGTTTAAGGGGTAGCACTGAAGCTTTCTTT. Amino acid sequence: CASSLRGSTEAFF.

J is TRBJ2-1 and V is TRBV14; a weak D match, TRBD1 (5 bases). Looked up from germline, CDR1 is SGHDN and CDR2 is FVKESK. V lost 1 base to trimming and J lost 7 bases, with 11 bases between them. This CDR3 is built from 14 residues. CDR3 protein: CASSQALAGNEQFF. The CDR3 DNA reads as TGTGCCAGCAGCCAAGCCTTAGCAGGGAATGAGCAGTTCTTC.

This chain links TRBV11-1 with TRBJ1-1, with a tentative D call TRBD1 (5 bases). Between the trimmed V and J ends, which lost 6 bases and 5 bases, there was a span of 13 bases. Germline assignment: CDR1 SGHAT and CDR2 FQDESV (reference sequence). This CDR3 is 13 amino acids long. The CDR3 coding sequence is TGTGCCAGCAGGTATGGAAGGGGTACTGAAGCTTTCTTT. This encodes CASRYGRGTEAFF. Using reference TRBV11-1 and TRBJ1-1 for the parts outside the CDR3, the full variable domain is EAEVAQSPRYKITEKSQAVAFWCDPISGHATLYWYRQILGQGPELLVQFQDESVVDDSQLPKDRFSAERLKGVDSTLKIQPAELGDSAMYLCASRYGRGTEAFFGQGTRLTVV.

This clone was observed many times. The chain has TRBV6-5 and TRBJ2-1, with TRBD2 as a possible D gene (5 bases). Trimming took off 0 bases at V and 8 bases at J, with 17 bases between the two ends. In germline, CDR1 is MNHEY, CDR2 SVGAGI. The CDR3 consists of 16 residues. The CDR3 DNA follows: TGTGCCAGCAGTTACTCGGAGGAGGTTAGTCGTTATGAGCAGTTCTTC. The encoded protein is CASSYSEEVSRYEQFF.

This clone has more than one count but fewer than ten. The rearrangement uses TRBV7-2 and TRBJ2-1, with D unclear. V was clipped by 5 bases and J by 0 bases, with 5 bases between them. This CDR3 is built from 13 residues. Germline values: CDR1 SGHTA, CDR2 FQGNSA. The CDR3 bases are TGTGCCAGCAGCGTACTCTCCTACAATGAGCAGTTCTTC. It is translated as CASSVLSYNEQFF.

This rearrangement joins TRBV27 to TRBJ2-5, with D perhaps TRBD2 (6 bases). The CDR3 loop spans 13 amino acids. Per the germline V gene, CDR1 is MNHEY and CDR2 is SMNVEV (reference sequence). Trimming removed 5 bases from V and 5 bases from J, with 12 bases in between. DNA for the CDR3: TGTGCCAGCAGTGCCCGGAGGGATGAGACCCAGTACTTC. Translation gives CASSARRDETQYF.

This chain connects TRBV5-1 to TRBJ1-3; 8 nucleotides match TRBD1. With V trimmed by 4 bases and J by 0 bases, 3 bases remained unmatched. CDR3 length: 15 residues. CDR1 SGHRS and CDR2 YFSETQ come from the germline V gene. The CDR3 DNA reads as TGCGCCAGCAGCCCAGGACAGGGCTCTGGAAACACCATATATTTT. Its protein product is CASSPGQGSGNTIYF.

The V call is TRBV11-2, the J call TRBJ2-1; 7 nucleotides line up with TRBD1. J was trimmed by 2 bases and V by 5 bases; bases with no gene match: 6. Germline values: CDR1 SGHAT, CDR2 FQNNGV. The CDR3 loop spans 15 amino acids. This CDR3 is CASSPRQGAYNEQFF. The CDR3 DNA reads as TGTGCCAGCAGCCCGCGACAGGGTGCCTACAATGAGCAGTTCTTC.

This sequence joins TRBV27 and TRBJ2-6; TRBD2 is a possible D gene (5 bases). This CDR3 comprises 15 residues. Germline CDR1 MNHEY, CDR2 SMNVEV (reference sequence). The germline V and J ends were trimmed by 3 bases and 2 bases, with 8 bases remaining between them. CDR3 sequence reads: CASSLRAPGANVLTF. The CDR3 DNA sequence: TGTGCCAGCAGTTTGAGGGCGCCTGGGGCCAACGTCCTGACTTTC.

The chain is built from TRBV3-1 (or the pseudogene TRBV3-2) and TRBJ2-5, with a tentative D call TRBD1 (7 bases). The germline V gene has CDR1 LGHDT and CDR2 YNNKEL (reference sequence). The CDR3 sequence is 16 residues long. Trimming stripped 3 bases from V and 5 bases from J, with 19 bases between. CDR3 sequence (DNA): TGTGCCAGCAGCCACTATCGACAGGGAGGTCGGGAGACCCAGTACTTC. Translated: CASSHYRQGGRETQYF.

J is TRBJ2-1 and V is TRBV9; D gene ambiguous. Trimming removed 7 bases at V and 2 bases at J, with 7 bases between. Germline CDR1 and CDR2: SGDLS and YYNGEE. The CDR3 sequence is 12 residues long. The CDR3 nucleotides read TGTGCCAGCGGGCGAACCTACAATGAGCAGTTCTTC. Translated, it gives CASGRTYNEQFF.

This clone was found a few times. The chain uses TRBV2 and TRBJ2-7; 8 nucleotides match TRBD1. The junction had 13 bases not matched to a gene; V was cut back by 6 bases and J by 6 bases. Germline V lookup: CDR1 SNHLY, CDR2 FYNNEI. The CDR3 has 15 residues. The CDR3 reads CASSTTGQGPFEQYF. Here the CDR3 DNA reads TGTGCCAGCAGCACGACCGGACAGGGCCCCTTCGAGCAGTACTTC.

The CDR3 DNA reads TGTGCCAGCAGCTTAGCCGGGGTGGACACTGAAGCTTTCTTT. Its protein product is CASSLAGVDTEAFF. The chain employs TRBV7-8 and TRBJ1-1; D remains unclear. The V gene's germline CDR1 is SGHVS and CDR2 FQNEAQ. The V and J ends lost 0 bases and 3 bases respectively, with 8 bases between them. The CDR3 covers 14 residues.

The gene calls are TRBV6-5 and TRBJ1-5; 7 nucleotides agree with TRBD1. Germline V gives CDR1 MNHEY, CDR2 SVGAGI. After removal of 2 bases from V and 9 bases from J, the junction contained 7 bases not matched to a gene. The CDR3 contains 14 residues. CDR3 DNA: TGTGCCAGCAGTTACACAGGGGCGACCGGGCCCCAGCATTTT. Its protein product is CASSYTGATGPQHF.

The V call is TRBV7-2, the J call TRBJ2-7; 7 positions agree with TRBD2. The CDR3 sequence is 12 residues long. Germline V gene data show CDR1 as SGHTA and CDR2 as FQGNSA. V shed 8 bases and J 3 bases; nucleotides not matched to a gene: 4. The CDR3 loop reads CASGLADYEQYF. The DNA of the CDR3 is TGTGCCAGCGGGCTAGCGGACTACGAGCAGTACTTC.

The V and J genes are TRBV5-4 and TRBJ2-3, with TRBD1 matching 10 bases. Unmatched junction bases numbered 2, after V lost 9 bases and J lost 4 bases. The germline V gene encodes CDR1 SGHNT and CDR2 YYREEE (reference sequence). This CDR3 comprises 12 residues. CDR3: CATGQGADTQYF. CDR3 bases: TGTGCCACTGGACAGGGGGCAGATACGCAGTATTTT.

The CDR3 bases are TGTGCCACGCTGGGACTTAGCGAGAATGAGCAGTTCTTC. As protein: CATLGLSENEQFF. The chain is built from TRBV27 and TRBJ2-1; D may be TRBD2 (6 bases). V lost 10 bases to trimming and J lost 7 bases, with 17 bases between them. Germline CDR1 reads MNHEY; CDR2 reads SMNVEV (reference sequence). The length of the CDR3 is 13 residues.

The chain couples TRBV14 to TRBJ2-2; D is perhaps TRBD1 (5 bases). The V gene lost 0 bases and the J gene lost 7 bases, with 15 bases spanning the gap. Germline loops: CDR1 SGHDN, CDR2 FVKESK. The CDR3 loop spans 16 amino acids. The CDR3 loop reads CASSQEGLQNIGELFF. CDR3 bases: TGTGCCAGCAGCCAAGAGGGGCTTCAAAATATCGGGGAGCTGTTTTTT. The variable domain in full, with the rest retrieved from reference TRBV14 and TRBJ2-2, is EAGVTQFPSHSVIEKGQTVTLRCDPISGHDNLYWYRRVMGKEIKFLLHFVKESKQDESGMPNNRFLAERTGGTYSTLKVQPAELEDSGVYFCASSQEGLQNIGELFFGEGSRLTVL.

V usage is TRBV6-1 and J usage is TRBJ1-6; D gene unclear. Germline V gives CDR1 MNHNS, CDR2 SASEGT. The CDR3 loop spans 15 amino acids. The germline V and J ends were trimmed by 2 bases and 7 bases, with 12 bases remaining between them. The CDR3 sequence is CASSELKGRNSPLHF. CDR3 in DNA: TGTGCCAGCAGTGAATTGAAAGGGAGGAATTCACCCCTCCACTTT.